The entry that follows covers one T cell receptor (beta chain) sequence. Its antigen remains unidentified. The data stem from a study of cytomegalovirus exposure and HLA in healthy donors. Across the whole study: Counted in an early data release were approximately 80 million unique TCRs from HLA-typed donors.

Overall study results and limits: In presence/absence analyses, roughly uniform sequencing depth across donors was assumed. The study recorded some 160 TCR beta chains that were cytomegalovirus-associated. It was likely that a cluster of highly shared sequence variants was a sequencing artifact.

The PCR ran on 60 Vbeta and 13 Jbeta primers. Sequencing used immunoSEQ multiplex PCR; TCRdb keeps in-frame clones, though not all of them. The data show approximately 90,000 clones, 76% seen once. The CDR3 covers 13 residues. Germline values: CDR1 SGHVS, CDR2 FQNEAQ. Trimming stripped 4 bases from V and 6 bases from J, with 9 bases between. The chain carries TRBV7-8 and TRBJ2-2, with D possibly matching TRBD1 (6 bases). The source is a male donor in good health and CMV-seronegative. Sequencing was done on a sample of PBMCs. The CDR3 region has the DNA TGTGCCAGCAGCTCCCGACAGGCCGGGGAGCTGTTTTTT. This encodes CASSSRQAGELFF.